Shown below are 19 T cell receptor beta chains from a single sample sequenced in a study of blood T cell repertoires in COVID-19 (TCRdb year 2020). The library came from the immunoSEQ multiplex PCR assay. The clones in this table, taken by TCRdb from immuneACCESS, are in-frame only. Not every clone is retained; where verified, under half of the shortfall comes from an unresolved V gene, and the cause of the rest is unknown. The sample includes 230,000 or so clones, with about four fifths observed a single time. Around 3.6% of the sample lies in the top ten. What was sequenced was PBMCs or T cells enriched from blood (not recorded which). The receptors derive from a man between 50 and 59 years old who had recovered from COVID-19.

This clone was picked up one time. The chain links TRBV7-2 to TRBJ2-5; no firm D call. This CDR3 has 13 residues. Germline-derived CDR1 and CDR2 are SGHTA and FQGNSA. The germline V and J ends were trimmed by 2 bases and 5 bases, with 9 bases remaining between them. Written as DNA, the CDR3 is TGTGCCAGCAGCTTAAATCCGTTGGAGACCCAGTACTTC. Encoded protein: CASSLNPLETQYF.

The V call is TRBV29-1, the J call TRBJ1-2; no clear D gene. CDR1 SQVTM and CDR2 ANQGSEA come from the germline V gene. Trimming removed 4 bases from V and 0 bases from J, with 6 bases in between. The CDR3 is 12 residues long. The CDR3 sequence is CSVGEANYGYTF. CDR3 DNA: TGCAGCGTTGGCGAGGCTAACTATGGCTACACCTTC.

The gene calls are TRBV6-5 and TRBJ2-7; D unresolved. This CDR3 has 12 residues. Germline lookup yields CDR1 MNHEY and CDR2 SVGAGI. V was shortened by 5 bases and J by 4 bases, with 9 bases between the two germline ends. The CDR3 nucleotides are TGTGCCAGCAGTACGGGTCGATACGAGCAGTACTTC. Translated: CASSTGRYEQYF.

The chain uses TRBV18 and TRBJ1-6; unclear D gene. This CDR3 has 15 amino acids. CDR1 and CDR2 from the germline V gene are KGHSH and LQKENI. Trimming cost V 0 bases and J 5 bases, with 8 bases left between them. The CDR3 is CASSPPSGDNSPLHF. CDR3 DNA: TGTGCCAGCTCACCACCGTCGGGTGATAATTCACCCCTCCACTTT.

The sample holds a few counts of this clone. The chain couples TRBV6-4 to TRBJ2-3, with a weak D call TRBD1 (7 bases). CDR3 length: 14 residues. Trimming shortened V by 5 bases and J by 3 bases, and 12 bases separated the two germline ends. CDR1 is MRHNA and CDR2 is SNTAGT in the germline V gene. CDR3 sequence: CASSFAGGTDTQYF. The CDR3 DNA reads TGTGCCAGCAGTTTTGCAGGGGGGACAGATACGCAGTATTTT.

The J gene is TRBJ1-1, the V gene TRBV11-3; 7 nucleotides match TRBD1. The CDR3 runs to 15 residues. The germline gives CDR1 SGHNT, CDR2 YENEEA. Trimming took 5 bases from V and 4 from J; bases not matched to a gene: 10. The CDR3 nucleotides are TGTGCCAGCAGCCCAGGACAGGCCCGAGCCACTGAAGCTTTCTTT. Translated: CASSPGQARATEAFF.

V gene TRBV28 combines with J gene TRBJ2-5, with D possibly matching TRBD2 (5 bases). Per germline, CDR1 MDHEN and CDR2 SYDVKM. V gave up 4 bases and J gave up 0 bases, with 15 bases separating them. This CDR3 has 16 amino acids. The CDR3 here is CASSSAVAPYQETQYF. The CDR3 bases are TGTGCCAGCAGTTCCGCGGTAGCGCCTTACCAAGAGACCCAGTACTTC.

The chain couples TRBV11-2 to TRBJ1-1, with D unclear. The V gene lost 4 bases and the J gene lost 0 bases, with 12 bases spanning the gap. The CDR3 is made up of 15 amino acids. Germline values: CDR1 SGHAT, CDR2 FQNNGV. CDR3 loop: CASSSLAELNTEAFF. The CDR3 DNA reads TGTGCCAGCAGCTCCCTGGCGGAACTGAACACTGAAGCTTTCTTT.

V is TRBV12-5 and J is TRBJ1-5; TRBD1 is a possible D gene (5 bases). Germline V gives CDR1 LGHNT, CDR2 FRNRAP. V lost 6 bases and J 4 bases, leaving 19 bases between the germline ends. The CDR3 sequence is 16 residues long. As DNA, the CDR3 is TGTGCTAGTGGCCCATCCAGGACACCCTTGAATCAGCCCCAGCATTTT. It translates to CASGPSRTPLNQPQHF.

The V call is TRBV5-1, the J call TRBJ2-3; D gene unclear. The CDR3 consists of 15 residues. The germline V gene has CDR1 SGHRS and CDR2 YFSETQ. Trimming took off 0 bases at V and 2 bases at J, with 10 bases between the two ends. DNA of the CDR3: TGCGCCAGCAGCTTGGCGCGGTCCTCCACAGATACGCAGTATTTT. It translates to CASSLARSSTDTQYF. Drawing the rest from reference TRBV5-1 and TRBJ2-3, the complete variable domain is KAGVTQTPRYLIKTRGQQVTLSCSPISGHRSVSWYQQTPGQGLQFLFEYFSETQRNKGNFPGRFSGRQFSNSRSEMNVSTLELGDSALYLCASSLARSSTDTQYFGPGTRLTVL.

The chain uses TRBV5-4 and TRBJ1-1, with 10 bases aligning to TRBD1. Germline-derived CDR1 and CDR2 are SGHNT and YYREEE (reference sequence). CDR3 size: 17 residues. The ends lost 0 bases at V and 2 bases at J; junction bases unmatched: 7. CDR3 protein: CASSLAFRQGANTEAFF. In nucleotides, the CDR3 is TGTGCCAGCAGCTTGGCTTTCAGACAGGGGGCTAACACTGAAGCTTTCTTT.

This chain links TRBV5-6 with TRBJ2-7; 11 bases are a match to TRBD2. The junction had 3 bases not matched to a gene; V was cut back by 2 bases and J by 11 bases. CDR3 length: 12 residues. Germline-derived CDR1 and CDR2 are SGHDT and YYEEEE. CDR3 in DNA: TGTGCCAGCAGCTTCTCGACTAGCGGGAAGTACTTC. It translates to CASSFSTSGKYF.

The chain is built from TRBV6-7 and TRBJ2-2; 7 nucleotides agree with TRBD1. TRBV6-7 is marked as an open reading frame, function uncertain. The CDR3 runs 16 residues. The trim removed 2 bases at V and 4 bases at J, leaving 7 bases unmatched. The CDR3 DNA reads TGTGCCAGCAGTTACAGCGACAGGGAGAGCACCGGGGAGCTGTTTTTT. This translates into CASSYSDRESTGELFF.

The chain joins TRBV27 to TRBJ1-4; tentatively, D is TRBD1 (5 bases). V was cut by 6 bases and J by 0 bases, with 11 bases left in between. Germline lookup yields CDR1 MNHEY and CDR2 SMNVEV (reference sequence). The CDR3 covers 15 residues. CDR3 protein: CASRGGVATNEKLFF. The CDR3 nucleotides read TGTGCCAGCAGGGGGGGGGTTGCAACTAATGAAAAACTGTTTTTT.

The genes are TRBV7-9 and TRBJ1-2, with D hard to call. V gave up 1 base and J gave up 7 bases, with 10 bases separating them. This CDR3 is 13 amino acids long. The germline V gene encodes CDR1 SEHNR and CDR2 FQNEAQ (reference sequence). The CDR3 here is CASSLDEGSGYTF. CDR3 DNA sequence: TGTGCCAGCAGCTTAGACGAAGGGAGTGGCTACACCTTC.

This clone was found a few times. The chain combines TRBV7-2 with TRBJ2-5, with 12 bases aligning to TRBD2. From germline, CDR1 is SGHTA and CDR2 FQGNSA. The CDR3 has 15 amino acids. J lost 2 bases, V lost 5 bases, and 3 bases had no gene match. CDR3: CASSHLAGGQETQYF. CDR3 nucleotide sequence: TGTGCCAGCAGCCATCTAGCGGGGGGGCAAGAGACCCAGTACTTC. Drawing the rest from reference TRBV7-2 and TRBJ2-5, the complete variable domain is GAGVSQSPSNKVTEKGKDVELRCDPISGHTALYWYRQSLGQGLEFLIYFQGNSAPDKSGLPSDRFSAERTGGSVSTLTIQRTQQEDSAVYLCASSHLAGGQETQYFGPGTRLLVL.

This clone appeared a few times. This sequence joins TRBV2 and TRBJ2-5; D is perhaps TRBD2 (6 bases). Trimming left V 6 bases short and J 7 bases short, with 15 bases between. Germline CDR1 is SNHLY and CDR2 is FYNNEI. This CDR3 spans 13 amino acids. DNA of the CDR3: TGTGCCAGCAGCGGGACTTCCCGAGGGACCCAGTACTTC. It is translated as CASSGTSRGTQYF.

This clone came up once. The genes are TRBV7-2 and TRBJ1-3; 8 positions match TRBD1. The CDR3 runs 15 residues. Germline V lookup: CDR1 SGHTA, CDR2 FQGNSA. V lost 0 bases, J lost 5 bases, and 3 bases stayed unmatched. The CDR3 DNA reads as TGTGCCAGCAGCTTAGCCGGGACAGGCAGAAACACCATATATTTT. Amino acids: CASSLAGTGRNTIYF. Variable domain in full (rest from reference TRBV7-2 and TRBJ1-3): GAGVSQSPSNKVTEKGKDVELRCDPISGHTALYWYRQSLGQGLEFLIYFQGNSAPDKSGLPSDRFSAERTGGSVSTLTIQRTQQEDSAVYLCASSLAGTGRNTIYFGEGSWLTVV.

V and J are TRBV5-1 and TRBJ1-5, with D unresolved. V lost 5 bases, J lost 4 bases, and 13 bases lay in between. Germline V gene sequence: CDR1 SGHRS, CDR2 YFSETQ. The CDR3 contains 14 residues. The CDR3 DNA follows: TGCGCCAGCAGTCTCGGAGATCCGAATCAGCCCCAGCATTTT. Its protein product is CASSLGDPNQPQHF.